This TCR beta chain was sequenced during a study of shared clonotypes between healthy human individuals. The CDR3 sequence is 14 residues long. Trimming at V came to 10 bases and at J to 5 bases, leaving 13 bases not matched to a gene. Germline CDR1 reads ENHRY; CDR2 reads SYGVKD. Study-level results: Naive subsets tended to show greater estimated richness than memory subsets. Sequencing depth was predicted to influence how clonotypes are shared among donors.

Details on this clone: Its antigen is undetermined.

The protocol was immunoSEQ multiplex PCR, while the TCRdb copy is restricted to in-frame clones and leaves out a portion. The top ten hold 0.39% of the sample, which has more than 2,000,000 clones, more than 85% seen once. This sequence joins TRBV10-3 and TRBJ2-5; 7 bases are a match to TRBD2. This sequence was found in a man between 18 and 35 years old in good health. Some clones in this sample may be carry-over from other donors' samples. Sequenced sample: naive CD4+ T cells from PBMCs. Subset in this sample: CD45RA+ positively selected. Here the CDR3 DNA reads TGTGCCAGCTCCCCGCACGCGGGAGTGGAGACCCAGTACTTC. Translated: CASSPHAGVETQYF.